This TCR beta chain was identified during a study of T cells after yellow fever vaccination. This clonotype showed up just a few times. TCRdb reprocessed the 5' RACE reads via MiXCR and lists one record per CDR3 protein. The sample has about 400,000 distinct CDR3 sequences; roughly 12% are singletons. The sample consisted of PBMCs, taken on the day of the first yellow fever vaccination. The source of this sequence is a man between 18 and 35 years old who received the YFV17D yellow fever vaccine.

CDR3 DNA: TGCGCCAGCAGTGAGACGACCGGGACAAATGGAGGCTACGAGCAGTACTTC. Protein sequence: CASSETTGTNGGYEQYF. This chain joins TRBV10-2 and TRBJ2-7, with D maybe TRBD1 (6 bases). The CDR3 has 17 residues. V was shortened by 2 bases and J by 3 bases, with 20 bases between the two germline ends. Germline CDR1 reads WSHSY; CDR2 reads SAAADI.